Given below is one T cell receptor (beta chain) in context. The sample comes from a study of blood T cell repertoires in COVID-19. About the research overall: Researchers got acute and convalescent COVID-19 samples from the United States, Italy and Spain. Nucleic acid was either cDNA or gDNA, and it came from T cells, B-cell-depleted T cells, or PBMCs.

Repertoires were generated with immunoSEQ multiplex PCR, while TCRdb's copy carries only in-frame clones and drops some. The sample holds under 400,000 clones, about nine tenths seen once. The Seattle patients joined while their infection was active and were tracked longitudinally afterward. Sample: peripheral blood. The clonotype comes from a woman aged 55-69 years with COVID-19, enrolled during active disease.

The CDR3 reads CASSDQMQGAYGYTF. CDR3 nucleotides: TGTGCCAGCAGTGACCAAATGCAGGGGGCATATGGCTACACCTTC. This chain links TRBV6-6 with TRBJ1-2; 8 bases line up with TRBD1. The CDR3 extends over 15 amino acids. Germline CDR1 reads MNHNY; CDR2 reads SVGAGI (reference sequence). The V and J ends lost 5 bases and 5 bases, in that order; junction bases with no gene match: 10.